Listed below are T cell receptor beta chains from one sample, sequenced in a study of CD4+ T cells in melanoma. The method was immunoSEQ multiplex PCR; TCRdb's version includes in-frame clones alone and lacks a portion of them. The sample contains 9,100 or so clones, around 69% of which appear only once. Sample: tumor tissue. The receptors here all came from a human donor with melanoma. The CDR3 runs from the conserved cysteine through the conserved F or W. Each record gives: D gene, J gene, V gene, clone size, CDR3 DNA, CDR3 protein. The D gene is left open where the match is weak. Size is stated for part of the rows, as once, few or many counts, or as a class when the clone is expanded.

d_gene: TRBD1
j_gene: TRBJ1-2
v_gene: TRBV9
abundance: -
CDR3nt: TGTGCCAGCAGCCCCCGGCGGGGGACAGATGGCTACACCTTC
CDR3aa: CASSPRRGTDGYTF

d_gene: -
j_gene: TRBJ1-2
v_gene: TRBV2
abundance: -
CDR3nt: TGTGCCAGCAGTGATGGAGGGTCGAATGTCTATGGCTACACCTTC
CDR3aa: CASSDGGSNVYGYTF

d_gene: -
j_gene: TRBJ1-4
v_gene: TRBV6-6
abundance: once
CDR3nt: TGTGCCAGCAGTTACTCGAAGGGTCCCAAGGGTGAAAAACTGTTTTTT
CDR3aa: CASSYSKGPKGEKLFF

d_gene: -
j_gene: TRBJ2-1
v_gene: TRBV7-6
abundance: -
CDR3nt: TGTGCCAGCAGCTTAGCCTCGGGGAATGAGCAGTTCTTC
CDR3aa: CASSLASGNEQFF

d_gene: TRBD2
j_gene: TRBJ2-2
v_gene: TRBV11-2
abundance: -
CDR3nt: TGTGCCAGCAGCCCTAGAAGGACTAGCGCCACCGGGGAGCTGTTTTTT
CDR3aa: CASSPRRTSATGELFF

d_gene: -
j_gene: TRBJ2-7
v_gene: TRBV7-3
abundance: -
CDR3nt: TGTGCCAGCAGCCAGGACCCCGTGGGGGGGGCGTCTTACGAGCAGTACTTC
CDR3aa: CASSQDPVGGASYEQYF

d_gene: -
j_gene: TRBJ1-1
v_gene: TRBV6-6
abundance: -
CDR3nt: TGTGCCAGCAGATTATTGGACACTGAAGCTTTCTTT
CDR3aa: CASRLLDTEAFF

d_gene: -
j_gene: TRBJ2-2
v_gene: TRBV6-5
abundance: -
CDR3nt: TGTGCCAGCATCAATGACCACGGGAACACCGGGGAGCTGTTTTTT
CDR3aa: CASINDHGNTGELFF

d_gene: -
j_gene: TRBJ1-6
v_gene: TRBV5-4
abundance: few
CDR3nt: TGTGCCAGCAGCTTGCATCTTGGGAATTCACCCCTCCACTTT
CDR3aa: CASSLHLGNSPLHF

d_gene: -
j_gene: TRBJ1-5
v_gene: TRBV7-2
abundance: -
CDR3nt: TGTGCCAGCAGCCGAATCCTAGGGTCCTCGGGGAGCAATCAGCCCCAGCATTTT
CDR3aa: CASSRILGSSGSNQPQHF

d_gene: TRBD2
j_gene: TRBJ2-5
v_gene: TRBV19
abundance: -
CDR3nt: TGTGCCAGTAGCCAGACTAGCGGGGGGAAAGAGACCCAGTACTTC
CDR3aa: CASSQTSGGKETQYF

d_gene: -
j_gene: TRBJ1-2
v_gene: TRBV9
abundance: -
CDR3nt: TGTGCCAGCAGCGTAGGAGACGGGGGACGAGGCTACACCTTC
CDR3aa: CASSVGDGGRGYTF

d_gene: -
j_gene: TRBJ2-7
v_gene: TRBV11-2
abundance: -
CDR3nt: TGTGCCAGCAACCCCGGCGGGGCGACCTTCTACGAGCAGTACTTC
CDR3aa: CASNPGGATFYEQYF

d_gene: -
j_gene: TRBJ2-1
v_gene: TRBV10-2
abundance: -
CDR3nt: TGCGCCAGCAGTGTGGCAGGGTCTGTCAATGAGCAGTTCTTC
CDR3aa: CASSVAGSVNEQFF

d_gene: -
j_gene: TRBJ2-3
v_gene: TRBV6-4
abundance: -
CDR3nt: TGTGCCAGCAGTGAAGGCACAGGGTCTGATACGCAGTATTTT
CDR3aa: CASSEGTGSDTQYF

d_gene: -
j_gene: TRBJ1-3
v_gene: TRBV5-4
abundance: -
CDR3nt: TGTGCCAGCAGTAGAGACACCGGGGGCGGAAACACCATATATTTT
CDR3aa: CASSRDTGGGNTIYF

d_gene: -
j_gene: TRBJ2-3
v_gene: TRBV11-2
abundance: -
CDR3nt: TGTGCCAGCAGCTTAGTATTTTCGGGGGCAAAGGCTAGGGATACGCAGTATTTT
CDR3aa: CASSLVFSGAKARDTQYF

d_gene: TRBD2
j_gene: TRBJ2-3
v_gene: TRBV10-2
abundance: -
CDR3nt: TGCGCCAGCAGTGAGCCGGGACTAGCGGCGTATACGCAGTATTTT
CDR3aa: CASSEPGLAAYTQYF

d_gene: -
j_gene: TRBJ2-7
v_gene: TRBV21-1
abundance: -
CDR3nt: TGTGCCAGCAGCTTCCAAACGTCCAAGGGGGGGCTCGGAGGCGAGCAGTACTTC
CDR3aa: CASSFQTSKGGLGGEQYF

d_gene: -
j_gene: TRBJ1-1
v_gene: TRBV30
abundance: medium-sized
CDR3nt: TGTGCCCAATTAACGGGGGCGTCGAACACTGAAGCTTTCTTT
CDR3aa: CAQLTGASNTEAFF

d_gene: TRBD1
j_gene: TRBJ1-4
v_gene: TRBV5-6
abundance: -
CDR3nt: TGTGCCAGCAGCCGGACAGGGGACGATGAAAAACTGTTTTTT
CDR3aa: CASSRTGDDEKLFF

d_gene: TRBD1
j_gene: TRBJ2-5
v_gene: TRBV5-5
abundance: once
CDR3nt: TGTGCCAGCAGCCCGGACAGGGACGAAGCCGTGTACCAAGAGACCCAGTACTTC
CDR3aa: CASSPDRDEAVYQETQYF

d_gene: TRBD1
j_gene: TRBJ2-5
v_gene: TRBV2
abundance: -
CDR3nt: TGTGCCAGCCTTCTACAGGGGGGTGAGACCCAGTACTTC
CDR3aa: CASLLQGGETQYF

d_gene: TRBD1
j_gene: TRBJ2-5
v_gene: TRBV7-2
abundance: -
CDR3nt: TGTGCCAGCAGCCAGGACAGGGGGAGGGAGACCCAGTACTTC
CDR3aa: CASSQDRGRETQYF

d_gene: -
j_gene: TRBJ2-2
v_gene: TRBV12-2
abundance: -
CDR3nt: TGTGCAAGTCGCTCAACTAAGGAGCGGGGGGGCCTCGCGAACACCGGGGAGCTGTTTTTT
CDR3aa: CASRSTKERGGLANTGELFF

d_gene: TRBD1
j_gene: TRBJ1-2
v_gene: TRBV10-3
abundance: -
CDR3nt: TGTGCCATCAGTGAGGTGAGGTTAGGGCGGGACAGTTACTATGGCTACACCTTC
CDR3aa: CAISEVRLGRDSYYGYTF

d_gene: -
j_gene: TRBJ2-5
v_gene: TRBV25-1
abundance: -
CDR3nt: TGTGCCAGCAGACGAGTGCCTGAGACCCAGTACTTC
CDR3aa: CASRRVPETQYF

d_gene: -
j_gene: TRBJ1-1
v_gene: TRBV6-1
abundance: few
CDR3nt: TGTGCCAGCAGTGAAGGAGGGACTGAAGCTTTCTTT
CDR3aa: CASSEGGTEAFF

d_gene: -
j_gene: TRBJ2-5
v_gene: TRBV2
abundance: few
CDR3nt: TGTGCCAGCAGTGTGGGTGAGACCCAGTACTTC
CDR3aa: CASSVGETQYF

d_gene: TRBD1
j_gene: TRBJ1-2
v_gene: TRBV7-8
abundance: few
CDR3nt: TGTGCCAGCAGCCCGGTGGGACAGGGGTTCGGTGGCTACACCTTC
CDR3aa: CASSPVGQGFGGYTF

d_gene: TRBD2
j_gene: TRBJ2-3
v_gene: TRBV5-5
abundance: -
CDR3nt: TGTGCCAGCAGCTTGGGTAGCGGGGGGCGCGGTAGCACAGATACGCAGTATTTT
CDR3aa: CASSLGSGGRGSTDTQYF

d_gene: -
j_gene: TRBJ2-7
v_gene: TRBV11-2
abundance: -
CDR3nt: TGTGCCAGCAGCACAACTCAGAACGCCTACGAGCAGTACTTC
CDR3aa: CASSTTQNAYEQYF

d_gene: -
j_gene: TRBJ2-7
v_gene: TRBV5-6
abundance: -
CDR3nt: TGTGCCAGCAGCTTGGAACAGGGTATTTTGTACGAGCAGTACTTC
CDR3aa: CASSLEQGILYEQYF

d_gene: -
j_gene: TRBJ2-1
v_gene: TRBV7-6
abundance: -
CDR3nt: TGTGCCAGCAGCCCAGCTGGGACTTTCAACAATGAGCAGTTCTTC
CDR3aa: CASSPAGTFNNEQFF

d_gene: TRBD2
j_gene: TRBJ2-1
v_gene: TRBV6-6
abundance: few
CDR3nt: TGTGCCAGCAGGACGAGGCGGGGGGGCCTTGGGGAGCAGTTCTTC
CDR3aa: CASRTRRGGLGEQFF

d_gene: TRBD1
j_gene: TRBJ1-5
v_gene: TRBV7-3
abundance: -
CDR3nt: TGTGCCAGCAGCTCAGGGGGCGGGAGCAATCAGCCCCAGCATTTT
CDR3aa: CASSSGGGSNQPQHF

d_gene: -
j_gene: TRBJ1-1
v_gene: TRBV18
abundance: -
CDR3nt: TGTGCCAGCTCACCGGGGTTCGGGAACCCCATTGAAGCTTTCTTT
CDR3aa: CASSPGFGNPIEAFF

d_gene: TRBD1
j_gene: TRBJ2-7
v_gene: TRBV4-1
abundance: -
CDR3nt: TGCGCCAGCAGCCAGGACAGGGTCGAGCAGTACTTC
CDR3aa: CASSQDRVEQYF

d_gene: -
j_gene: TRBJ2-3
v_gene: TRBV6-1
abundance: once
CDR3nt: TGTGCCAGCAGTGAAGCCGACTGGGATACGCAGTATTTT
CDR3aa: CASSEADWDTQYF

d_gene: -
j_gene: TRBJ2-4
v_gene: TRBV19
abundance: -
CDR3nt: TGTGCCAGTAGTACCCGGGTTGGCCTAAACATTCAGTACTTC
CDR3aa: CASSTRVGLNIQYF

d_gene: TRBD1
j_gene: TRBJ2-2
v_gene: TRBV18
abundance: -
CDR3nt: TGTGCCAGCTCACGTCGGGGACAGGGGTCTCCCGGGGAGCTGTTTTTT
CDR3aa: CASSRRGQGSPGELFF

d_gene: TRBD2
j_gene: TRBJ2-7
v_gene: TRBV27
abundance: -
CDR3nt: TGTGCCAGCAGTTTGACTAGCGGGGCCCCCGAGCAGTACTTC
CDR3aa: CASSLTSGAPEQYF

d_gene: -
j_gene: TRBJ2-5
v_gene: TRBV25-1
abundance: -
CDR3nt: TGTGCCAGCAGTGAATTGGGGGGCCGGGAGACCCAGTACTTC
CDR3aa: CASSELGGRETQYF

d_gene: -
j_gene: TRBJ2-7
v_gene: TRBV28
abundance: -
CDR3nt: TGTGCCAGCAGTTTTGAAGGGATCACCTACGAGCAGTACTTC
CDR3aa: CASSFEGITYEQYF

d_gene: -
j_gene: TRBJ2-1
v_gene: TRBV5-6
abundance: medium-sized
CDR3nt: TGTGCCAGCAGCTTGGACTACAATGAGCAGTTCTTC
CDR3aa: CASSLDYNEQFF

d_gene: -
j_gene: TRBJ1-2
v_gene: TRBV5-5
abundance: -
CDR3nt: TGTGCCAGCAGTTGGGACGGAGGATCCTATGGCTACACCTTC
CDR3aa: CASSWDGGSYGYTF

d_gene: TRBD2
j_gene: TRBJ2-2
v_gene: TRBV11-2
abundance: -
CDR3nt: TGTGCCAGCAGCCCACTAGCGGGGGGTGGTGTGACCGGGGAGCTGTTTTTT
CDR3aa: CASSPLAGGGVTGELFF

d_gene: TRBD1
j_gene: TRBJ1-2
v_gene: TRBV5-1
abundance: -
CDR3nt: TGCGCCAGCAGCTCGAGACAGGGGTCGCGGGTGGATGGCTACACCTTC
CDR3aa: CASSSRQGSRVDGYTF

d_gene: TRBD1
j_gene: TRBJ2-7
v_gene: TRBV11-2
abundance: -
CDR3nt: TGTGCCAGCACCCCACTCGTGGGGACAGGGGGCTCCGAGCAGTACTTC
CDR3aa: CASTPLVGTGGSEQYF

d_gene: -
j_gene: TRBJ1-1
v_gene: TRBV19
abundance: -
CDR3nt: TGTGCCAGTGCCGGACAGCTAACTGAAGCTTTCTTT
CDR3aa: CASAGQLTEAFF

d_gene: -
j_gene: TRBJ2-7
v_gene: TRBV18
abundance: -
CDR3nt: TGTGCCAGCTCAGCAGACAGGACTTCTTCCTACGAGCAGTACTTC
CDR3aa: CASSADRTSSYEQYF

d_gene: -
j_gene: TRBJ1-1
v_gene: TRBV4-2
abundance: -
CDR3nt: TGTGCCAGCAGCCAAGACAGGAACACTGAAGCTTTCTTT
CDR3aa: CASSQDRNTEAFF

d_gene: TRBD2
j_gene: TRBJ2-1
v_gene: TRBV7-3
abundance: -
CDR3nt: TGTGCCAGCAGCGCCCGGACTAGCGGGGAGAAGTTCTTC
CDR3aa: CASSARTSGEKFF

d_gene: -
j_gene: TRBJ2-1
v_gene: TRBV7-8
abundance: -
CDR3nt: TGTGCCAGCAGCCCCGCCCATGAGCAGTTCTTC
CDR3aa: CASSPAHEQFF

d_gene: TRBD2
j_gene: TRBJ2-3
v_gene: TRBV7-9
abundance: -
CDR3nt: TGTGCCAGCAGTTCCCCCATAGCGGGGCGTACTAGCACAGATACGCAGTATTTT
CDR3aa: CASSSPIAGRTSTDTQYF